This is a list of T cell receptor beta chains from one sample in a study of regulatory T cells in long-lasting Graves disease. TCRdb re-called the multiplex PCR reads with MiXCR, one entry per CDR3 protein. Here the sample spans roughly 430,000 distinct CDR3 sequences, about a sixth being singletons. In addition, the sample was reused for a study of T cells in Graves' hyperthyroidism and ophthalmopathy.

Sample: peripheral blood mononuclear cells (PBMCs), taken at new diagnosis, from a patient treated with antithyroid drugs. The source of these receptors is a young woman with Graves disease. Both conserved end residues are part of each CDR3. The D gene is left open where the match is weak. The size field is filled for only some rows; it gives once, few, many or a size class.

CDR3 length: 15
D gene: .
J gene: TRBJ2-1
clone size: many
V gene: TRBV2
CDR3 DNA: TGTGCCAGCAGTCCCCGAGTAGACCCCTACAATGAGCAGTTCTTC
CDR3 protein: CASSPRVDPYNEQFF

CDR3 length: 15
D gene: TRBD1
J gene: TRBJ1-2
clone size: many
V gene: TRBV4-1
CDR3 DNA: TGCGCCAGCAGCCCAAAGGACAGGGGGAACTATGGCTACACCTTC
CDR3 protein: CASSPKDRGNYGYTF

CDR3 length: 17
D gene: .
J gene: TRBJ2-2
clone size: .
V gene: TRBV12-3/TRBV12-4
CDR3 DNA: TGTGCCAGCAGTTTTTTCCTTACCGGGCAGAACACCGGGGAGCTGTTTTTT
CDR3 protein: CASSFFLTGQNTGELFF

CDR3 length: 11
D gene: .
J gene: TRBJ1-6
clone size: .
V gene: TRBV6-1
CDR3 DNA: TGTGCCCGCAGGGTCCGTCCACCCCTCCACTTT
CDR3 protein: CARRVRPPLHF

CDR3 length: 14
D gene: .
J gene: TRBJ2-1
clone size: few
V gene: TRBV14
CDR3 DNA: TGTGCCAGCAGCCTAAGCAGGGGAGGGGCTGAGCAGTTCTTC
CDR3 protein: CASSLSRGGAEQFF

CDR3 length: 16
D gene: TRBD2
J gene: TRBJ2-1
clone size: many
V gene: TRBV28
CDR3 DNA: TGTGCCAGCAGTATCCCCCTAGCGGGCGGAGGCGATGAGCAGTTCTTC
CDR3 protein: CASSIPLAGGGDEQFF

CDR3 length: 11
D gene: .
J gene: TRBJ2-1
clone size: many
V gene: TRBV30
CDR3 DNA: TGTGCCTGGAGAGTTAACAATGAGCAGTTCTTC
CDR3 protein: CAWRVNNEQFF

CDR3 length: 14
D gene: TRBD1
J gene: TRBJ1-1
clone size: .
V gene: TRBV9
CDR3 DNA: TGTGCCAGCAGCGCGAACAGGGGAGCCACTGAAGCTTTCTTT
CDR3 protein: CASSANRGATEAFF

CDR3 length: 16
D gene: TRBD1
J gene: TRBJ1-5
clone size: few
V gene: TRBV6-1
CDR3 DNA: TGTGCCAGCAGGATTCGAGTGGACAGGGACCCTCAGCCCCAGCATTTT
CDR3 protein: CASRIRVDRDPQPQHF

CDR3 length: 14
D gene: TRBD2
J gene: TRBJ2-1
clone size: .
V gene: TRBV20-1
CDR3 DNA: TGCAGTGCGAGGAGGGGACTAGCGGACAATGAGCAGTTCTTC
CDR3 protein: CSARRGLADNEQFF

CDR3 length: 15
D gene: TRBD2
J gene: TRBJ2-1
clone size: .
V gene: TRBV5-1
CDR3 DNA: TGCGCCAGCAGCTTGCTAGCGGGAGGGCCTGGGGAGCAGTTCTTC
CDR3 protein: CASSLLAGGPGEQFF

CDR3 length: 12
D gene: .
J gene: TRBJ2-5
clone size: many
V gene: TRBV12-3/TRBV12-4
CDR3 DNA: TGTGCCAGCAGTTTCGTACAAGAGACCCAGTACTTC
CDR3 protein: CASSFVQETQYF

CDR3 length: 15
D gene: .
J gene: TRBJ2-7
clone size: .
V gene: TRBV5-4
CDR3 DNA: TGTGCCAGCAGCTCCGGGACGGACCTTACCTACGAGCAGTACTTC
CDR3 protein: CASSSGTDLTYEQYF

CDR3 length: 16
D gene: .
J gene: TRBJ1-2
clone size: .
V gene: TRBV30
CDR3 DNA: TGTGCCTGGAGTGTACCTTCGGGACGGCAATGGGATGGCTACACCTTC
CDR3 protein: CAWSVPSGRQWDGYTF

CDR3 length: 12
D gene: .
J gene: TRBJ2-3
clone size: .
V gene: TRBV7-9
CDR3 DNA: TGTGCCAGCAGCTCCCTCGAGGATACGCAGTATTTT
CDR3 protein: CASSSLEDTQYF

CDR3 length: 18
D gene: TRBD2
J gene: TRBJ2-1
clone size: .
V gene: TRBV9
CDR3 DNA: TGTGCCAGCAGCGTAGTTGGTTTAGCGGGAGGGCCTAGTGATGAGCAGTTCTTC
CDR3 protein: CASSVVGLAGGPSDEQFF

CDR3 length: 13
D gene: TRBD1
J gene: TRBJ2-7
clone size: many
V gene: TRBV12-3/TRBV12-4
CDR3 DNA: TGTGCCAGCAGCCGGACAGGGGTTGTTCTTCAGTACTTC
CDR3 protein: CASSRTGVVLQYF

CDR3 length: 14
D gene: TRBD2
J gene: TRBJ2-5
clone size: many
V gene: TRBV28
CDR3 DNA: TGTGCCAGCAGTGTAGCGGGAGGACAAGAGACCCAGTACTTC
CDR3 protein: CASSVAGGQETQYF

CDR3 length: 15
D gene: TRBD2
J gene: TRBJ2-7
clone size: many
V gene: TRBV11-2
CDR3 DNA: TGTGCCAGCAGCCCACTAGCGGGAGAACACTACGAGCAGTACTTC
CDR3 protein: CASSPLAGEHYEQYF

CDR3 length: 16
D gene: TRBD2
J gene: TRBJ2-1
clone size: many
V gene: TRBV5-1
CDR3 DNA: TGTGCCAGCAGCCCCTCAGCGGGAGGTGTGAACAATGAGCAGTTCTTC
CDR3 protein: CASSPSAGGVNNEQFF

CDR3 length: 16
D gene: .
J gene: TRBJ1-2
clone size: many
V gene: TRBV12-5
CDR3 DNA: TGTGCTAGTGGTTTGCCGGCAGGAGGGTATCACTATGGCTACACCTTC
CDR3 protein: CASGLPAGGYHYGYTF

CDR3 length: 15
D gene: .
J gene: TRBJ1-1
clone size: many
V gene: TRBV3-1
CDR3 DNA: TGTGCCAGCAGCCATTCTGATCGGTGGAACACTGAAGCTTTCTTT
CDR3 protein: CASSHSDRWNTEAFF

CDR3 length: 16
D gene: .
J gene: TRBJ2-2
clone size: .
V gene: TRBV18
CDR3 DNA: TGTGCCACCCGTCCCAGGGGGGCCCTCGACACCGGGGAGCTGTTTTTT
CDR3 protein: CATRPRGALDTGELFF

CDR3 length: 13
D gene: .
J gene: TRBJ2-3
clone size: .
V gene: TRBV4-1
CDR3 DNA: TGCGCCAGCAGCCAAGAGGGCTTTGTTACGCAGTATTTT
CDR3 protein: CASSQEGFVTQYF

CDR3 length: 14
D gene: .
J gene: TRBJ2-6
clone size: .
V gene: TRBV27
CDR3 DNA: TGTGCCAGCAGGCCCCCCGACGGGGCCAACGTCCTGACTTTC
CDR3 protein: CASRPPDGANVLTF

CDR3 length: 14
D gene: .
J gene: TRBJ2-1
clone size: many
V gene: TRBV18
CDR3 DNA: TGTGCCAGCTCACCAAAAGTTAGCCAGCCGGAGCAGTTCTTC
CDR3 protein: CASSPKVSQPEQFF

CDR3 length: 15
D gene: .
J gene: TRBJ2-1
clone size: .
V gene: TRBV19
CDR3 DNA: TGTGCCAGTAGTAACCACAGGGCGCAGTACAATGAGCAGTTCTTC
CDR3 protein: CASSNHRAQYNEQFF

CDR3 length: 15
D gene: .
J gene: TRBJ1-6
clone size: .
V gene: TRBV20-1
CDR3 DNA: TGCAGTGCTCCCGTCGACGGGGGAGGTAATTCACCCCTCCACTTT
CDR3 protein: CSAPVDGGGNSPLHF

CDR3 length: 11
D gene: .
J gene: TRBJ2-1
clone size: .
V gene: TRBV7-2
CDR3 DNA: TGTGCCAGCAGCTCTACCCTCGAGCAGTTCTTC
CDR3 protein: CASSSTLEQFF

CDR3 length: 16
D gene: .
J gene: TRBJ2-1
clone size: many
V gene: TRBV28
CDR3 DNA: TGTGCCAGCAGTTTATCGCCAGGGGACCCCTACAATGAGCAGTTCTTC
CDR3 protein: CASSLSPGDPYNEQFF

CDR3 length: 14
D gene: .
J gene: TRBJ2-4
clone size: many
V gene: TRBV30
CDR3 DNA: TGTGCCTGGAGTGTATCTTCCCTGACAGACATTCAGTACTTC
CDR3 protein: CAWSVSSLTDIQYF

CDR3 length: 16
D gene: TRBD2
J gene: TRBJ2-2
clone size: .
V gene: TRBV2
CDR3 DNA: TGTGCCAGCTTAGCGGGAGGAGCACGGGGCACCGGGGAGCTGTTTTTT
CDR3 protein: CASLAGGARGTGELFF

CDR3 length: 13
D gene: .
J gene: TRBJ2-1
clone size: .
V gene: TRBV20-1
CDR3 DNA: TGCAGTGCCGGGACCGCCGCGTACAATGAGCAGTTCTTC
CDR3 protein: CSAGTAAYNEQFF

CDR3 length: 12
D gene: TRBD1
J gene: TRBJ1-4
clone size: few
V gene: TRBV6-2/TRBV6-3
CDR3 DNA: TGTGCCAGCAGTGGGGACAGTGAAAAACTGTTTTTT
CDR3 protein: CASSGDSEKLFF

CDR3 length: 14
D gene: .
J gene: TRBJ2-2
clone size: few
V gene: TRBV30
CDR3 DNA: TGTGCCTGGAGACGGGACTCCATAGCCGGGGAGCTGTTTTTT
CDR3 protein: CAWRRDSIAGELFF

CDR3 length: 15
D gene: .
J gene: TRBJ1-1
clone size: few
V gene: TRBV19
CDR3 DNA: TGTGCCAGTAGTATGAGCCGGTCGGGGAACACTGAAGCTTTCTTT
CDR3 protein: CASSMSRSGNTEAFF

CDR3 length: 14
D gene: TRBD2
J gene: TRBJ2-3
clone size: .
V gene: TRBV29-1
CDR3 DNA: TGCAGCGGGCTAGCGGGAGGGCCCGGAGATACGCAGTATTTT
CDR3 protein: CSGLAGGPGDTQYF

CDR3 length: 16
D gene: .
J gene: TRBJ2-3
clone size: many
V gene: TRBV7-3
CDR3 DNA: TGTGCCAGCAGCCCAGTCGGGACTGCCGGGGCGGATACGCAGTATTTT
CDR3 protein: CASSPVGTAGADTQYF

CDR3 length: 17
D gene: TRBD1
J gene: TRBJ2-6
clone size: few
V gene: TRBV6-9
CDR3 DNA: TGTGCCAGCAGTTCTCCGGGACAGGCCTCTGGGGCCAACGTCCTGACTTTC
CDR3 protein: CASSSPGQASGANVLTF

CDR3 length: 16
D gene: TRBD1
J gene: TRBJ1-2
clone size: many
V gene: TRBV28
CDR3 DNA: TGTGCCAGCAGTCCACCGCAGACAGGGTGGGTCTATGGCTACACCTTC
CDR3 protein: CASSPPQTGWVYGYTF

CDR3 length: 16
D gene: .
J gene: TRBJ1-4
clone size: .
V gene: TRBV4-2
CDR3 DNA: TGTGCCAGCAGCCAATCCCGGAGAGGTGAGAATGAAAAACTGTTTTTT
CDR3 protein: CASSQSRRGENEKLFF

CDR3 length: 13
D gene: .
J gene: TRBJ2-1
clone size: .
V gene: TRBV12-5
CDR3 DNA: TGTGCTAGTGGTTTAACTAGCCGCAATGAGCAGTTCTTC
CDR3 protein: CASGLTSRNEQFF

CDR3 length: 14
D gene: .
J gene: TRBJ1-1
clone size: many
V gene: TRBV20-1
CDR3 DNA: TGCAGTGCTAGAGTTGGACAAGTTAACACTGAAGCTTTCTTT
CDR3 protein: CSARVGQVNTEAFF

CDR3 length: 13
D gene: .
J gene: TRBJ2-3
clone size: few
V gene: TRBV27
CDR3 DNA: TGTGCCAGCAGTTTAGGGCCCACAGATACGCAGTATTTT
CDR3 protein: CASSLGPTDTQYF

CDR3 length: 14
D gene: .
J gene: TRBJ2-6
clone size: many
V gene: TRBV7-9
CDR3 DNA: TGTGCCATCGAAGCCGCCTCTGGGGCCAACGTCCTGACTTTC
CDR3 protein: CAIEAASGANVLTF

CDR3 length: 17
D gene: .
J gene: TRBJ1-2
clone size: many
V gene: TRBV12-5
CDR3 DNA: TGTGCTAGTGGTTTTTGGCGGGAGCACCCCCTGTCGGGAGGCTACACCTTC
CDR3 protein: CASGFWREHPLSGGYTF

CDR3 length: 14
D gene: .
J gene: TRBJ2-5
clone size: .
V gene: TRBV4-3
CDR3 DNA: TGCGCCAGCAGCCAAGATACCGGCTGGGAGACCCAGTACTTC
CDR3 protein: CASSQDTGWETQYF

CDR3 length: 18
D gene: TRBD2
J gene: TRBJ2-3
clone size: .
V gene: TRBV7-9
CDR3 DNA: TGTGCCAGCACTAGCGGGGGTCCGGGGGCCCTGAGCGCAGATAGGCAGTATTTT
CDR3 protein: CASTSGGPGALSADRQYF

CDR3 length: 15
D gene: .
J gene: TRBJ2-7
clone size: many
V gene: TRBV27
CDR3 DNA: TGTGCCACCAGATCCGGGACAGCGGGTACCTACGAGCAGTACTTC
CDR3 protein: CATRSGTAGTYEQYF

CDR3 length: 13
D gene: TRBD1
J gene: TRBJ2-7
clone size: many
V gene: TRBV5-5
CDR3 DNA: TGTGCCAGCCAACAGGGGGCGAGGAACGAGCAGTACTTC
CDR3 protein: CASQQGARNEQYF

CDR3 length: 15
D gene: TRBD2
J gene: TRBJ2-7
clone size: many
V gene: TRBV27
CDR3 DNA: TGTGCCAGCAGTTTCTTCGCGGGAGGGGCCTACGAGCAGTACTTC
CDR3 protein: CASSFFAGGAYEQYF

CDR3 length: 16
D gene: .
J gene: TRBJ2-3
clone size: few
V gene: TRBV5-1
CDR3 DNA: TGCGCCAGCAGCTTGTCTAATAGCGGACCCACAGATACGCAGTATTTT
CDR3 protein: CASSLSNSGPTDTQYF

CDR3 length: 15
D gene: .
J gene: TRBJ1-3
clone size: .
V gene: TRBV13
CDR3 DNA: TGTGCCAGCACCCCCTTTCCGAACTCTGGAAACACCATATATTTT
CDR3 protein: CASTPFPNSGNTIYF

CDR3 length: 12
D gene: .
J gene: TRBJ1-2
clone size: many
V gene: TRBV4-1
CDR3 DNA: TGCGCCAGCAGCCAAGGGGGGATCGGCTACACCTTC
CDR3 protein: CASSQGGIGYTF